This TCR beta chain was recorded in a study of blood T cell repertoires in COVID-19. Study context: From the United States, Italy and Spain came samples of acute and convalescent COVID-19. Sample material is recorded as cDNA or gDNA derived from T cells, B-cell-depleted T cells, or PBMCs.

Germline V gives CDR1 SNHLY, CDR2 FYNNEI. The V end lost 7 bases, the J end lost 5 bases, and 12 bases lay between the germline ends. This CDR3 has 13 residues. Original methodology: Amplification with reference gene primers provided the estimates of nucleated cell counts. The repertoire was sequenced with immunoSEQ multiplex PCR; TCRdb's copy has only in-frame clones and lacks some. V, J and clone size reflect that table, while D and trimming were determined from the DNA. Among approximately 160,000 clones listed, about 88% were seen once. The sequenced sample consisted of peripheral blood. This rearrangement joins TRBV2 to TRBJ2-1; possibly TRBD1 for D (5 bases). The TCR comes from a woman older than 75 with acute or convalescent COVID-19. CDR3 protein: CASNQGMNNEQFF. CDR3 sequence (DNA): TGTGCCAGCAATCAGGGTATGAACAATGAGCAGTTCTTC.